These 14 T cell receptor beta chains were sequenced from one sample in a study of blood T cells in healthy people across ages. With a J-beta primer mix and a sample-barcoded 5' primer, a second PCR ran roughly 6 to 12 cycles. TCRdb re-called the 5' RACE reads through MiXCR, storing one row per CDR3 protein. The repertoire holds hundreds of thousands of distinct CDR3 sequences, around 50% seen once, with approximately 15% in the top ten. The sequencing sample was made of blood. All receptors come from an elderly woman in good health.

J is TRBJ1-4 and V is TRBV5-1; D call uncertain. Germline values: CDR1 SGHRS, CDR2 YFSETQ. V shed 2 bases and J shed 0 bases, with 11 bases lying between them. The CDR3 spans 16 residues. In nucleotides, the CDR3 is TGCGCCAGCAGCTTAACGGTCGGTCCAACTAATGAAAAACTGTTTTTT. This codes for CASSLTVGPTNEKLFF.

This clonotype was counted only a few times. The junction departs from the called germline gene at one end, perhaps through a read error. The chain has TRBV11-2 and TRBJ2-1, with D hard to call. This CDR3 is built from 13 residues. Germline lookup yields CDR1 SGHAT and CDR2 FQNNGV. The CDR3 DNA sequence: TGTGCCAGCGGCTTAGGCCTGGGCAATGAGCAGTTCTTC. Amino acids: CASGLGLGNEQFF.

This clonotype came up a few times. Here the CDR3 DNA reads TGCGCCAGCAGCTTGTTAGAAGGGGGCAAGTACACCGGGGAGCTGTTTTTT. The encoded protein is CASSLLEGGKYTGELFF. The chain is built from TRBV5-1 and TRBJ2-2; 7 bases agree with TRBD1. Germline V lookup: CDR1 SGHRS, CDR2 YFSETQ. The J segment lost 3 bases and the V segment lost 1 base, leaving 9 bases of the junction unmatched. The CDR3 length is 17 residues.

The CDR3 coding sequence is TGTGCCAGCAGCTCCCCGGGACAGGGGCACGAGCAGTACTTC. Protein: CASSSPGQGHEQYF. V and J are TRBV5-4 and TRBJ2-7, with 10 nucleotides matching TRBD1. After removal of 3 bases from V and 5 bases from J, the junction contained 5 bases not matched to a gene. Per the germline V gene, CDR1 is SGHNT and CDR2 is YYREEE (reference sequence). CDR3 length: 14 amino acids.

There are a few counts of this clonotype. J is TRBJ2-1 and V is TRBV5-1; no clear D. The V end lost 0 bases, the J end lost 5 bases, and 9 bases lay between the germline ends. This CDR3 contains 14 residues. Germline CDR1 reads SGHRS; CDR2 reads YFSETQ. The DNA for the CDR3 is TGCGCCAGCAGCTTGGCGACACGCAACAATGAGCAGTTCTTC. It encodes CASSLATRNNEQFF.

This clonotype was seen repeatedly, ten times or more. The genes are TRBV12-3 or TRBV12-4 and TRBJ2-1; the match to TRBD1 covers 9 bases. V gave up 5 bases and J gave up 0 bases; unmatched junction bases: 11. The CDR3 consists of 18 residues. The chain's CDR3 is CASSPGGTGIGSYNEQFF. The CDR3 bases are TGTGCCAGCAGTCCAGGCGGGACAGGGATCGGCTCCTACAATGAGCAGTTCTTC.

The rearrangement joins TRBV6-1 to TRBJ2-1; no firm D call. V was shortened by 8 bases and J by 4 bases, with 15 bases between the two germline ends. The CDR3 has 14 residues. The V gene's germline CDR1 is MNHNS and CDR2 SASEGT. The CDR3 sequence: CASLRWDFYNEQFF. In nucleotides, the CDR3 is TGTGCCAGCCTGCGTTGGGATTTTTACAATGAGCAGTTCTTC.

This chain joins TRBV2 and TRBJ2-4; 9 bases align to TRBD2. The J call may be mistaken, given a closer DNA end match to TRBJ2-5. The CDR3 spans 17 residues. In germline, CDR1 is SNHLY, CDR2 FYNNEI. DNA of the CDR3: TGTGCCAGCAGTGAAACAGGCCGCGGGAGGGATAAAAAGACCCAGTACTTC. Translated, it gives CASSETGRGRDKKTQYF.

The V gene is TRBV7-9, the J gene TRBJ2-7; TRBD1 is a possible D gene (6 bases). The CDR3 spans 14 residues. Germline V gene lookup returns CDR1 SEHNR and CDR2 FQNEAQ (reference sequence). V shed 5 bases and J shed 3 bases, with 14 bases lying between them. This CDR3 is CASSPPQGFYEQYF. The CDR3 DNA reads TGTGCCAGCAGCCCTCCACAGGGATTCTACGAGCAGTACTTC.

In the case of this clonotype: The CDR3 ends on some other residue instead of the conserved phenylalanine or tryptophan, so this is likely a read error. The chain employs TRBV27 and TRBJ2-3, with TRBD1 identical over 9 bases. V trimming: 4 bases; J trimming: 2 bases; junction bases outside the gene matches: 4. Germline loops: CDR1 MNHEY, CDR2 SMNVEV (reference sequence). CDR3 length: 15 amino acids. The CDR3 nucleotides are TGTGCCAGCAGTTATGGGACAGGGTACACAGATACGCAGTATTCT. This translates into CASSYGTGYTDTQYS.

This clonotype was counted a few times. The rearrangement joins TRBV3-1 to TRBJ2-1; 7 positions agree with TRBD2. Germline loops: CDR1 LGHDT, CDR2 YNNKEL (reference sequence). CDR3 length equals 15 residues. The ends lost 2 bases at V and 0 bases at J; junction bases unmatched: 1. CDR3 region: CASSQRDYSYNEQFF. DNA for the CDR3: TGTGCCAGCAGCCAACGGGACTACTCCTACAATGAGCAGTTCTTC.

Note on this clonotype: A much larger clonotype is one base distant, so this may be a read error. This rearrangement joins TRBV10-3 to TRBJ2-2, with D possibly TRBD2 on 5 matching bases. Per germline, CDR1 ENHRY and CDR2 SYGVKD. The CDR3 has 11 residues. The CDR3 region is CATKETGELVF. CDR3 in DNA: TGTGCCACCAAGGAGACCGGGGAGCTGGTTTTT.

This clonotype was observed at least ten times. The V gene is TRBV5-1, the J gene TRBJ2-1; 7 bases line up with TRBD2. This CDR3 has 15 amino acids. Germline loops: CDR1 SGHRS, CDR2 YFSETQ. Unmatched junction bases numbered 4, after V lost 0 bases and J lost 4 bases. CDR3 residues: CASSLVSGAYNEQFF. The CDR3 nucleotides are TGCGCCAGCAGCTTGGTGAGCGGGGCTTACAATGAGCAGTTCTTC. The whole variable domain, remainder taken from reference TRBV5-1 and TRBJ2-1, is KAGVTQTPRYLIKTRGQQVTLSCSPISGHRSVSWYQQTPGQGLQFLFEYFSETQRNKGNFPGRFSGRQFSNSRSEMNVSTLELGDSALYLCASSLVSGAYNEQFFGPGTRLTVL.

The table lists this clonotype with a few counts. V and J are TRBV5-1 and TRBJ2-3, with a tentative D call TRBD2 (5 bases). Germline V gene data show CDR1 as SGHRS and CDR2 as YFSETQ. The V and J ends lost 4 bases and 1 base respectively, with 13 bases between them. CDR3 length: 15 amino acids. CDR3 DNA sequence: TGCGCCAGCAGCCCGGGGATAGTCGGCACAGATACGCAGTATTTT. Translated, it gives CASSPGIVGTDTQYF.